A single sample is the source of the 7 T cell receptor beta chains below, sequenced in a study of cytomegalovirus exposure and HLA in healthy donors. The PCR ran on 60 Vbeta and 13 Jbeta primers. TCRdb's table, derived via immunoSEQ multiplex PCR, lists solely in-frame clones and lacks some. The sample has around 150,000 clones, 76% seen once. Material: PBMCs. These receptors originate from a man aged 40-55 years in good health and CMV-seronegative.

This clone appeared a single time. The chain uses TRBV6-6 and TRBJ2-1, with TRBD2 identical over 11 bases. Germline V gives CDR1 MNHNY, CDR2 SVGAGI (reference sequence). The trim removed 6 bases at V and 4 bases at J, leaving 5 bases unmatched. The CDR3 has 15 amino acids. The CDR3 coding sequence is TGTGCCAGCAGGCTAGCGGGAGGTTATTACAATGAGCAGTTCTTC. Amino acids: CASRLAGGYYNEQFF.

J is TRBJ2-5 and V is TRBV5-1; tentatively, D is TRBD2 (5 bases). This CDR3 contains 13 residues. V gave up 2 bases and J gave up 5 bases, with 10 bases separating them. Germline values: CDR1 SGHRS, CDR2 YFSETQ. The CDR3 loop is CASSLLVGETQYF. In DNA, the CDR3 is TGCGCCAGCAGCTTACTAGTCGGGGAGACCCAGTACTTC.

The chain combines TRBV6-5 with TRBJ2-5, with D possibly matching TRBD2 (7 bases). Germline CDR1 reads MNHEY; CDR2 reads SVGAGI. V was clipped by 0 bases and J by 4 bases, with 12 bases between them. The length of the CDR3 is 15 residues. This CDR3 reads CASSYSMGGPETQYF. CDR3 coding DNA: TGTGCCAGCAGTTACTCGATGGGGGGGCCAGAGACCCAGTACTTC.

V is TRBV4-1 and J is TRBJ2-3; D may be TRBD2 (7 bases). CDR1 MGHRA and CDR2 YSYEKL come from the germline V gene. This CDR3 region has 17 residues. V lost 4 bases and J lost 1, with 18 bases in between. The DNA for the CDR3 is TGCGCCAGCAGCCTCCGTATGGGCGGGGGCCGCACAGATACGCAGTATTTT. It translates to CASSLRMGGGRTDTQYF.

This clone was picked up a small number of times. V usage is TRBV27 and J usage is TRBJ2-3; 7 bases are shared with TRBD2. In germline, CDR1 is MNHEY, CDR2 SMNVEV (reference sequence). V gave up 6 bases and J gave up 4 bases; unmatched junction bases: 7. The length of the CDR3 is 14 residues. Written as DNA, the CDR3 is TGTGCCAGCAGGAGGGTTGGGGGGGCAGATACGCAGTATTTT. This encodes CASRRVGGADTQYF.

The chain carries TRBV7-9 and TRBJ2-5; D is perhaps TRBD2 (6 bases). CDR1 is SEHNR and CDR2 is FQNEAQ in the germline V gene (reference sequence). The CDR3 covers 17 residues. Trimming pared 0 bases from V and 4 bases from J, leaving 18 bases between. CDR3 in amino acids: CASSLAEWGVRGETQYF. The CDR3 coding sequence is TGTGCCAGCAGCTTAGCCGAGTGGGGGGTGAGGGGAGAGACCCAGTACTTC.

The V call is TRBV10-2, the J call TRBJ2-7; 11 nucleotides match TRBD2. CDR1 WSHSY and CDR2 SAAADI come from the germline V gene. V gave up 4 bases and J gave up 4 bases; unmatched junction bases: 9. This CDR3 is 16 amino acids long. The CDR3 here is CASSGVGLAGGYEQYF. The CDR3 DNA reads as TGCGCCAGCAGTGGGGTTGGGCTAGCGGGAGGATACGAGCAGTACTTC.